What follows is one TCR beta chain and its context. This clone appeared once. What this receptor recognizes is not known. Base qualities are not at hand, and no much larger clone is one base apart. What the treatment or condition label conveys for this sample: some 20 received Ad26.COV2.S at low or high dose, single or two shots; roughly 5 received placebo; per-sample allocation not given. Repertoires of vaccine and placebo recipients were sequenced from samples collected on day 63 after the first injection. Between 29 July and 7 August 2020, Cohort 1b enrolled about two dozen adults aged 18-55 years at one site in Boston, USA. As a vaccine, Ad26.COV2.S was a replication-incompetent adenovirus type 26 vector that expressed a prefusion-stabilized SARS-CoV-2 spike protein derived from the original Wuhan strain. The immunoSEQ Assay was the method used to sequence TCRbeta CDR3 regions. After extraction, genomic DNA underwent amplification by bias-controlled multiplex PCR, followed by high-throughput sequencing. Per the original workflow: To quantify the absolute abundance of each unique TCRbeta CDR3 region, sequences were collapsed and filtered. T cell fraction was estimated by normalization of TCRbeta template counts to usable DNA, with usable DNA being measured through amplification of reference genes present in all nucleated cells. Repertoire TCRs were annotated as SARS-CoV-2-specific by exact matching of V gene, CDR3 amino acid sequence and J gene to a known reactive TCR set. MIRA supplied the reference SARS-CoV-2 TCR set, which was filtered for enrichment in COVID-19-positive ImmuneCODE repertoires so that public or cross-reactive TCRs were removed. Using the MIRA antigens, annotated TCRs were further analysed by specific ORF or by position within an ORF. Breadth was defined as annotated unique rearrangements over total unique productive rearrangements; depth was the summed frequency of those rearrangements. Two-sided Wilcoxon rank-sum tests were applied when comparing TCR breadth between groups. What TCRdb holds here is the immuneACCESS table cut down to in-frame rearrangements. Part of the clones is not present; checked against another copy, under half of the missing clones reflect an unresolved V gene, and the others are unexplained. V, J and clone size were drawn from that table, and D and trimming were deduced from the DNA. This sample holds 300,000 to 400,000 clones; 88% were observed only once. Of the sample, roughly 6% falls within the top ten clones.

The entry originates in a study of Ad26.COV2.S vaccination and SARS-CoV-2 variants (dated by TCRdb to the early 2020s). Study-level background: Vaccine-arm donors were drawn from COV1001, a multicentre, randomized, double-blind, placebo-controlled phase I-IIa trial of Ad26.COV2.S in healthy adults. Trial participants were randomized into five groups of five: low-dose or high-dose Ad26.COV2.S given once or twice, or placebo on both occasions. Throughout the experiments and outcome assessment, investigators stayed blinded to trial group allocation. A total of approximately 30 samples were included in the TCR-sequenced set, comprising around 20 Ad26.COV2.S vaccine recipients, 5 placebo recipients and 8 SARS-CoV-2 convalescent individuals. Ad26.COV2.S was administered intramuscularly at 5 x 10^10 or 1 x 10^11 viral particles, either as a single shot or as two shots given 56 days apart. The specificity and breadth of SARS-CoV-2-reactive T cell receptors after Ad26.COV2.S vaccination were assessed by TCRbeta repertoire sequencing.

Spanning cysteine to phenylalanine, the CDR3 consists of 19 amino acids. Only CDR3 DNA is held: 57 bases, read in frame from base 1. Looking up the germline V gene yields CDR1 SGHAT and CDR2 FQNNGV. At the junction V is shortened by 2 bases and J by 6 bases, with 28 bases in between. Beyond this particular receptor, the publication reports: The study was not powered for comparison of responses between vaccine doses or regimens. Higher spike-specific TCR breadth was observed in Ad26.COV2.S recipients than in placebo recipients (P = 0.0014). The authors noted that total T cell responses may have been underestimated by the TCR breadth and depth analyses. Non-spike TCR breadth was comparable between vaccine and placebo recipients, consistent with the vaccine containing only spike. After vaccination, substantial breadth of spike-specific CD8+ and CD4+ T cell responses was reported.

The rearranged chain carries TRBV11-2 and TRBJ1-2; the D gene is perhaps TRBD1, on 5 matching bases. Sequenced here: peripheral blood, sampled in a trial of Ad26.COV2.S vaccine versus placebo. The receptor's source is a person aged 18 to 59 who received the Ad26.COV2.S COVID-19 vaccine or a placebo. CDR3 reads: CASSLKFEQGNSDDDGYTF. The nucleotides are TGTGCCAGCAGCTTAAAATTCGAGCAGGGCAATAGTGATGACGATGGCTACACCTTC.